The 7 T cell receptor beta chains reported below all come from one sample, sequenced in a study of blood T cell repertoires in COVID-19. Sequencing was performed with immunoSEQ multiplex PCR; in TCRdb, only in-frame clones are kept and a portion is missing. The sample consists of approximately 190,000 clones, roughly 81% of them appearing once. Specimen: peripheral blood. The source of these receptors is a woman between 70 and 85 years old with active or convalescent COVID-19.

V and J are TRBV18 and TRBJ1-2; perhaps TRBD1 as D (5 bases). The CDR3 loop spans 14 amino acids. From germline, CDR1 is KGHSH and CDR2 LQKENI. V was shortened by 2 bases and J by 7 bases, with 14 bases between the two germline ends. The CDR3 bases are TGTGCCAGCTCACCAGGACACGGATCTGGTGGCTACACCTTC. This translates into CASSPGHGSGGYTF.

This clone was seen just once. The chain combines TRBV5-1 with TRBJ2-2; 8 bases align to TRBD1. Looked up from germline, CDR1 is SGHRS and CDR2 is YFSETQ. Trimming cost V 5 bases and J 4 bases; bases outside gene matches: 10. CDR3 size: 16 residues. The CDR3 is CASSFQPGQGTGELFF. The CDR3 coding sequence is TGCGCCAGCAGTTTTCAGCCCGGACAGGGCACCGGGGAGCTGTTTTTT.

The rearrangement links TRBV20-1 to TRBJ2-7; 8 bases agree with TRBD2. From germline, CDR1 is DFQATT and CDR2 SNEGSKA (reference sequence). Losses at the gene ends were 3 bases for V and 1 base for J; bases not matched to a gene: 5. This CDR3 region has 14 residues. The DNA for the CDR3 is TGCAGTGCTAGTCCAGTAGCGGGATCCTACGAGCAGTACTTC. Translation: CSASPVAGSYEQYF.

CDR3 amino acids: CASSKAKVLAGGPSTDTQYF. The CDR3 DNA reads TGTGCCAGCAGCAAAGCGAAAGTCCTAGCGGGAGGGCCGAGCACAGATACGCAGTATTTT. J is TRBJ2-3 and V is TRBV21-1; the table's D call of TRBD2 was not tested on the DNA. TRBV21-1 is recorded as a pseudogene. The CDR3 is 20 amino acids.

The chain uses TRBV28 and TRBJ2-1, with 9 bases lining up with TRBD1. The germline gives CDR1 MDHEN, CDR2 SYDVKM. CDR3 length: 18 amino acids. V shed 4 bases, J shed 2 bases, and the junction held 12 bases outside the gene matches. The CDR3 sequence is CASSSGQGHPPTYNEQFF. The DNA of the CDR3 is TGTGCCAGCAGTTCCGGACAGGGGCACCCTCCTACCTACAATGAGCAGTTCTTC.

This clone was seen only once. One junction end disagrees with the germline gene, perhaps due to a read error. The chain uses TRBV13 and TRBJ2-3, with D perhaps being TRBD1 or TRBD2 (7 bases each). CDR1 is PRHDT and CDR2 is FYEKMQ in the germline V gene (reference sequence). The CDR3 is made up of 16 amino acids. CDR3 sequence reads: CASSLGGGRVGRTQYF. Here the CDR3 DNA reads TGTGCCAGCAGCCTAGGGGGCGGGAGAGTGGGACGTACGCAGTATTTT.

The chain carries TRBV6-1 and TRBJ2-7; TRBD1 agrees at 9 bases. Germline lookup yields CDR1 MNHNS and CDR2 SASEGT. CDR3 size: 16 residues. Trimming removed 4 bases from V and 1 base from J; junction bases left unmatched: 8. The CDR3 spells CASSGVEGTGSYEQYF. The DNA for the CDR3 is TGTGCCAGCAGTGGTGTAGAGGGGACAGGGTCCTACGAGCAGTACTTC.